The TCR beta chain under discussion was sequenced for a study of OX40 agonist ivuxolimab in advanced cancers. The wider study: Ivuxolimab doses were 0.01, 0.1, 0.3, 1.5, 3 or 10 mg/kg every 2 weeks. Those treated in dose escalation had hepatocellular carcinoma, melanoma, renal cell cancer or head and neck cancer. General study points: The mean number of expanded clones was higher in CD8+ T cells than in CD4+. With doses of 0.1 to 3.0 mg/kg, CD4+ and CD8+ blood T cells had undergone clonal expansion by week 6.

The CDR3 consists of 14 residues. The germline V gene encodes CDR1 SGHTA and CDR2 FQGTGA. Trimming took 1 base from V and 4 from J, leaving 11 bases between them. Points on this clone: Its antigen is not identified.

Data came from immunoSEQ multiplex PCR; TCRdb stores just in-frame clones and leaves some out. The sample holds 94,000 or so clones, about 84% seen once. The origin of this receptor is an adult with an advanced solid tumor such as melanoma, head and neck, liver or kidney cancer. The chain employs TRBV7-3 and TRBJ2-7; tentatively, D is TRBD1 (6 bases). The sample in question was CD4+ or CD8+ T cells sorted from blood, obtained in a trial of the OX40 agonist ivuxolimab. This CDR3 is CASSLRGQIYEQYF. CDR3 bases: TGTGCCAGCAGCTTAAGGGGGCAGATTTACGAGCAGTACTTC.